A selection of T cell receptor beta chains follows, all from one sample in a study of CD8+ T cells in alopecia areata. Profiling relied on immunoSEQ multiplex PCR, and the TCRdb table lists in-frame clones only, not all of them. The sample includes about 200,000 clones, 35% to 40% of them seen just once. Sequencing used CD4+ T cells sorted from blood, obtained between weeks 30 and 35, from a patient treated with tofacitinib. The receptors were sampled from a human donor with alopecia areata. The CDR3 runs from the conserved cysteine through the conserved F or W. A D gene is named only where the DNA matches it firmly. Where a row states a size, it is once, few, many or the class of an expanded clone; other rows omit it.

clone size	J gene	V gene	D gene	CDR3 protein	CDR3 DNA
few	TRBJ2-3	TRBV7-8	TRBD2	CASSLGGLAETDTQYF	TGTGCCAGCAGCTTAGGAGGGCTAGCGGAGACAGATACGCAGTATTTT
few	TRBJ2-3	TRBV2	NA	CASSPTAGYGSSTDTQYF	TGTGCCAGCAGTCCTACAGCAGGCTACGGCTCTAGCACAGATACGCAGTATTTT
few	TRBJ2-2	TRBV6-5	NA	CASKARGRNTGELFF	TGTGCCAGCAAGGCGCGGGGTCGGAACACCGGGGAGCTGTTTTTT
few	TRBJ2-4	TRBV27	NA	CASKGVGKNIQYF	TGTGCCAGCAAAGGGGTGGGCAAAAACATTCAGTACTTC
few	TRBJ1-6	TRBV30	TRBD1	CAWRDPGQGYSPLHF	TGTGCCTGGAGGGACCCGGGACAGGGATATTCACCCCTCCACTTT
NA	TRBJ1-4	TRBV18	NA	CASSPITGIAEKLFF	TGTGCCAGCTCACCAATAACCGGTATCGCTGAAAAACTGTTTTTT
NA	TRBJ2-6	TRBV7-9	TRBD1	CASSPGQGKGANVLTF	TGTGCCAGCAGCCCGGGACAGGGGAAAGGGGCCAACGTCCTGACTTTC
NA	TRBJ2-7	TRBV5-1	NA	CASSPRRNTYEQYF	TGCGCCAGCAGCCCCCGTAGGAACACCTACGAGCAGTACTTC
once	TRBJ1-5	TRBV7-9	TRBD1	CASSLESLGTGWDQPQHF	TGTGCCAGCAGCTTAGAGTCGCTGGGGACAGGATGGGATCAGCCCCAGCATTTT
many	TRBJ2-1	TRBV10-3	TRBD2	CAIRSSGGDGEQFF	TGTGCCATCAGGAGTAGCGGGGGGGATGGTGAGCAGTTCTTC
few	TRBJ2-7	TRBV6-5	TRBD1	CASSKGQGVTYEQYF	TGTGCCAGCAGTAAAGGACAGGGGGTAACCTACGAGCAGTACTTC
few	TRBJ1-1	TRBV11-2	NA	CASTRYPGHVNTEAFF	TGTGCCAGCACCCGATATCCGGGACACGTGAACACTGAAGCTTTCTTT
few	TRBJ2-4	TRBV2	NA	CASTSQRAKNIQYF	TGTGCCAGCACGTCACAGAGAGCCAAAAACATTCAGTACTTC